Included here is one T cell receptor beta chain sequence, with context. The data originate from a study of cytomegalovirus exposure and HLA in healthy donors. 13 Jbeta primers and 60 Vbeta primers were used for the PCR. Method: immunoSEQ multiplex PCR; TCRdb's copy keeps in-frame clones and lacks some. The data show some 150,000 clones, around four fifths seen once. The sample was PBMCs. This clonotype was obtained from a man younger than 45 in good health and CMV-seronegative.

CDR3 nucleotides: TGTGCCAGCAGACGGGACAGAGTAATAGCGGAGCAGTTCTTC. Its translation: CASRRDRVIAEQFF. V and J are TRBV6-5 and TRBJ2-1; 7 bases align to TRBD1. The CDR3 is 14 amino acids. V was clipped by 6 bases and J by 10 bases; unmatched bases: 12. The germline V gene has CDR1 MNHEY and CDR2 SVGAGI.